This is a list of T cell receptor beta chains from one sample in a study of blood T cell repertoires in COVID-19. Using immunoSEQ multiplex PCR, the repertoire was profiled, and TCRdb retains in-frame clones only, with some absent. Of hundreds of thousands of clones in the sample, approximately 80% were seen once. Sequencing used PBMCs or T cells enriched from blood (not recorded which). Source of these receptors: a man aged 40-50 years who had been exposed to COVID-19. Both conserved end residues are part of each CDR3. The order of the fields is J gene, V gene, D gene, clone size, CDR3 protein, CDR3 DNA. The D gene is left open where the match is weak. Rows give clone size only sometimes, using once, few, many, or a class for an expanded clone.

j_gene: TRBJ2-5; v_gene: TRBV7-9; d_gene: TRBD1; abundance: -; CDR3aa: CASSSGQEETQYF; CDR3nt: TGTGCCAGCAGCTCAGGACAGGAAGAGACCCAGTACTTC
j_gene: TRBJ1-2; v_gene: TRBV12-3/TRBV12-4; d_gene: -; abundance: -; CDR3aa: CASSFSRERYTF; CDR3nt: TGTGCCAGCAGTTTCTCTCGGGAGCGCTACACCTTC
j_gene: TRBJ2-7; v_gene: TRBV29-1; d_gene: -; abundance: -; CDR3aa: CSVEDQALSYEQYF; CDR3nt: TGCAGCGTTGAAGATCAGGCTCTCTCCTACGAGCAGTACTTC
j_gene: TRBJ1-6; v_gene: TRBV11-3; d_gene: -; abundance: -; CDR3aa: CASSLDPGYNSPLHF; CDR3nt: TGTGCCAGCAGCTTAGACCCAGGATATAATTCACCCCTCCACTTT
j_gene: TRBJ1-2; v_gene: TRBV4-2; d_gene: TRBD1; abundance: -; CDR3aa: CASSQTGELDGYTF; CDR3nt: TGTGCCAGCAGCCAAACAGGGGAACTTGATGGCTACACCTTC
j_gene: TRBJ2-2; v_gene: TRBV24-1; d_gene: TRBD1; abundance: -; CDR3aa: CATSWGTATGELFF; CDR3nt: TGTGCCACCAGTTGGGGGACAGCGACCGGGGAGCTGTTTTTT
j_gene: TRBJ1-2; v_gene: TRBV27; d_gene: TRBD1; abundance: -; CDR3aa: CASRRIQGQGYYGYTF; CDR3nt: TGTGCCAGCAGGAGAATACAGGGGCAGGGGTACTATGGCTACACCTTC
j_gene: TRBJ2-3; v_gene: TRBV5-4; d_gene: TRBD2; abundance: -; CDR3aa: CASSMGTSGNTDTQYF; CDR3nt: TGTGCCAGCAGCATGGGGACTAGCGGGAACACAGATACGCAGTATTTT
j_gene: TRBJ2-7; v_gene: TRBV19; d_gene: -; abundance: many; CDR3aa: CASSLDIESYEQYF; CDR3nt: TGTGCCAGTAGCCTGGACATCGAGTCCTACGAGCAGTACTTC
j_gene: TRBJ1-2; v_gene: TRBV5-8; d_gene: TRBD1; abundance: few; CDR3aa: CASSWGTVPPRF; CDR3nt: TGTGCCAGCAGCTGGGGGACAGTACCCCCACGCTTC